The 25 T cell receptor beta chains below all came from one sample that was sequenced in a study of blood T cells in healthy people across ages. A sample-barcoded 5' primer and a J-beta primer mix were used in a second PCR of about 6 to 11 cycles. Each CDR3 protein is one row after TCRdb ran MiXCR on the 5' RACE reads. The sample carries hundreds of thousands of distinct CDR3 sequences, about 62% recorded once. Sample: blood. The receptors were sampled from a man aged 25-40 years in good health.

The chain carries TRBV10-3 and TRBJ2-1; D is perhaps TRBD2 (5 bases). Deletions cut 1 base from V and 6 bases from J, with 16 bases between. CDR3 length: 16 residues. Germline V gives CDR1 ENHRY, CDR2 SYGVKD. The CDR3 bases are TGTGCCATCAGTGAGTTTTTTGAACGGGGATCCAATGAGCAGTTCTTC. This sequence encodes CAISEFFERGSNEQFF.

The rearrangement uses TRBV2 and TRBJ2-4, with D tentatively TRBD2 (6 bases). The DNA end lines up better with TRBJ2-5; the J call may be wrong. Germline values: CDR1 SNHLY, CDR2 FYNNEI. This CDR3 is 17 amino acids long. The CDR3, as DNA: TGTGCCAGCAGTGGGGGGTTGGAGCGGGCGCTCCAAGAGACCCAGTACTTC. It codes for CASSGGLERALQETQYF.

The sample holds one count of this clonotype. No conserved phenylalanine or tryptophan is present at the end of the CDR3, so a read error is the likely explanation. The rearrangement links TRBV20-1 to TRBJ2-7; D not certain. The V gene's germline CDR1 is DFQATT and CDR2 SNEGSKA (reference sequence). The ends were cut back, 3 bases at V and 0 bases at J, with 6 bases in the middle. The CDR3 has 12 residues. CDR3 loop: CSARGSSYEQYS. CDR3 in DNA: TGCAGTGCTAGGGGAAGCTCCTACGAGCAGTACTCC.

This chain's CDR3 is CASSPRTKTAGISPLHF. CDR3 nucleotides: TGTGCCAGCAGCCCAAGGACAAAAACGGCTGGGATTTCACCCCTCCACTTT. The J gene is TRBJ1-6, the V gene TRBV7-2, with D perhaps matching TRBD1 (5 bases). The CDR3 runs 17 residues. The germline V and J ends were trimmed by 5 bases and 9 bases, with 23 bases remaining between them. Looked up from germline, CDR1 is SGHTA and CDR2 is FQGNSA.

The chain recombines TRBV7-9 with TRBJ2-7, with 9 bases that match TRBD1. Germline V lookup: CDR1 SEHNR, CDR2 FQNEAQ (reference sequence). J was trimmed by 0 bases and V by 10 bases; bases with no gene match: 7. This CDR3 spans 14 amino acids. The CDR3, as DNA: TGTGCCACCAATTACAGGGGGCCCTCCTACGAGCAGTACTTC. It specifies CATNYRGPSYEQYF.

In DNA form, the CDR3 reads TGTGCCAGCAGCTTATCTTTTGACGCATCCTACGAGCAGTACTTC. It specifies CASSLSFDASYEQYF. The rearrangement uses TRBV11-1 and TRBJ2-7; D is unclear. Trimming took 2 bases from V and 1 from J, leaving 12 bases between them. CDR1 is SGHAT and CDR2 is FQDESV in the germline V gene (reference sequence). The CDR3 spans 15 residues.

This chain connects TRBV30 to TRBJ1-5; TRBD1 matches 7 bases. Germline V gene lookup returns CDR1 GTSNPN and CDR2 SVGIG (reference sequence). With 0 bases clipped from V and 11 bases from J, the junction kept 4 bases outside the gene matches. The CDR3 runs 12 residues. In DNA, the CDR3 is TGTGCCTGGAGTGTACCCCAGGGGGCCCAGCATTTT. Its protein product is CAWSVPQGAQHF.

This chain uses TRBV10-3 with TRBJ2-5, with unresolved D. The J call is doubtful: the DNA matches TRBJ2-1 better. The CDR3 has 15 residues. Germline V lookup: CDR1 ENHRY, CDR2 SYGVKD. The CDR3 nucleotides read TGTGCCATCAGTGATAGGCCAGACCGACAAGAGACCCAGTTCTTC. Residues: CAISDRPDRQETQFF.

The chain uses TRBV19 and TRBJ2-2; no definite D call. Between the trimmed V and J ends, which lost 4 bases and 4 bases, there was a span of 7 bases. This CDR3 region has 13 residues. CDR1 and CDR2 from the germline V gene are LNHDA and SQIVND (reference sequence). The DNA of the CDR3 is TGTGCCAGTAGTACCCGGGTCACCGGGGAGCTGTTTTTT. Amino acid sequence: CASSTRVTGELFF.

This chain joins TRBV7-8 and TRBJ2-4, with D tentatively TRBD2 (5 bases). The DNA end lines up better with TRBJ2-7; the J call may be wrong. Germline V CDR1 and CDR2: SGHVS, FQNEAQ. This CDR3 contains 17 residues. The CDR3 nucleotides are TGTGCCAGCAGCTTAGGCCCCTCCGACACCCGGGATATCGAGCAGTACTTC. Translated: CASSLGPSDTRDIEQYF.

In its sample, this clonotype was seen a few times. The rearrangement joins TRBV29-1 to TRBJ2-7; 7 nucleotides agree with TRBD1. This CDR3 contains 12 residues. The trim removed 4 bases at V and 0 bases at J, leaving 0 bases unmatched. Germline assignment: CDR1 SQVTM and CDR2 ANQGSEA. The CDR3 nucleotides read TGCAGCGTTGGGGACAGCTCCTACGAGCAGTACTTC. Protein: CSVGDSSYEQYF.

This chain links TRBV6-6 with TRBJ1-1; D not certain. Per germline, CDR1 MNHNY and CDR2 SVGAGI (reference sequence). The CDR3 length is 12 residues. V lost 0 bases and J 11 bases, leaving 10 bases between the germline ends. This CDR3 is CASSYSRERAFF. CDR3 DNA sequence: TGTGCCAGCAGTTACTCGAGGGAGAGGGCTTTCTTT.

The chain employs TRBV9 and TRBJ1-2; TRBD1 matches 7 bases. CDR1 SGDLS and CDR2 YYNGEE come from the germline V gene. J gave up 6 bases and V 3 bases, and 11 bases lay outside the gene matches. The CDR3 totals 15 residues. The CDR3 reads CASSAGTVLWNGYTF. The CDR3 nucleotides read TGTGCCAGCAGCGCTGGGACAGTGCTATGGAATGGCTACACCTTC. Filled out from reference TRBV9 and TRBJ1-2, the complete variable domain reads DSGVTQTPKHLITATGQRVTLRCSPRSGDLSVYWYQQSLDQGLQFLIQYYNGEERAKGNILERFSAQQFPDLHSELNLSSLELGDSALYFCASSAGTVLWNGYTFGSGTRLTVV.

V is TRBV7-9 and J is TRBJ1-1; D gene unclear. Germline CDR1 SEHNR, CDR2 FQNEAQ (reference sequence). The CDR3 runs 14 residues. V lost 5 bases to trimming and J lost 3 bases, with 13 bases between them. The CDR3: CASSNRTKDTEAFF. The CDR3 DNA follows: TGTGCCAGCAGCAACCGGACGAAAGACACTGAAGCTTTCTTT.

This chain links TRBV10-3 with TRBJ1-1, with D unclear. Germline CDR1 is ENHRY and CDR2 is SYGVKD. V was pared by 2 bases and J by 2 bases, with 18 bases between. The CDR3 spans 17 residues. In DNA, the CDR3 is TGTGCCATCAGTGAGGTGAGGGTGGGGAAAAAAAACACTGAAGCTTTCTTT. Its protein product is CAISEVRVGKKNTEAFF.

This chain uses TRBV20-1 with TRBJ1-4; TRBD1 might be the D (5 bases). CDR1 DFQATT and CDR2 SNEGSKA come from the germline V gene (reference sequence). This CDR3 spans 14 amino acids. Between the trimmed V and J ends, which lost 6 bases and 3 bases, there was a span of 14 bases. CDR3 sequence (DNA): TGCAGTGCCCCTGACAGAAGAGCTAATGAAAAACTGTTTTTT. Translated, it gives CSAPDRRANEKLFF.

The CDR3 loop reads CASSWETDYGYTF. DNA for the CDR3: TGCGCCAGCAGCTGGGAGACAGACTATGGCTACACCTTC. V is TRBV5-1 and J is TRBJ1-2; D possibly corresponds to TRBD1 (5 bases). Germline V lookup: CDR1 SGHRS, CDR2 YFSETQ. This CDR3 has 13 amino acids. V was clipped by 3 bases and J by 3 bases, with 9 bases between them.

J is TRBJ2-7 and V is TRBV29-1, with unresolved D. The germline gives CDR1 SQVTM, CDR2 ANQGSEA. The CDR3 is made up of 12 amino acids. Trimming took 4 bases from V and 5 from J, leaving 12 bases between them. The CDR3 is CSVVLRPHEQYF. CDR3 coding DNA: TGCAGCGTTGTCCTAAGGCCCCACGAGCAGTACTTC.

This clonotype came up many times. DNA for the CDR3: TGCAGTGCTAGAAAGCAGAGCCAGCCCCAGCATTTT. This gives the protein CSARKQSQPQHF. The chain couples TRBV20-1 to TRBJ1-5; no firm D call. From germline, CDR1 is DFQATT and CDR2 SNEGSKA (reference sequence). The CDR3 is 12 amino acids. V was trimmed by 2 bases and J by 7 bases, leaving 9 bases between them.

The genes are TRBV12-3 or TRBV12-4 and TRBJ2-5; 7 bases line up with TRBD1. This CDR3 has 14 residues. V gave up 4 bases and J gave up 9 bases; unmatched junction bases: 11. This CDR3 is CASSSGTRRGPQYF. The CDR3 coding sequence is TGTGCCAGCAGTTCCGGGACAAGAAGGGGGCCCCAGTACTTC.

The gene calls are TRBV3-1 and TRBJ2-4, with D tentatively TRBD2 (6 bases). The tail of the sequence fits TRBJ2-7 better, so the J call may be wrong. This CDR3 has 15 amino acids. Germline V gene sequence: CDR1 LGHDT, CDR2 YNNKEL (reference sequence). Here the CDR3 DNA reads TGTGCCAGCAGCAAACGGACCGGGACTGGGGTCGAGCAGTACTTC. As protein: CASSKRTGTGVEQYF.

The rearrangement joins TRBV7-2 to TRBJ2-1; 7 nucleotides line up with TRBD2. Germline V gene data show CDR1 as SGHTA and CDR2 as FQGNSA. V shed 2 bases and J 4 bases; nucleotides not matched to a gene: 11. The CDR3 runs 17 residues. The chain's CDR3 is CASSLQLKRDWYNEQFF. CDR3 DNA sequence: TGTGCCAGCAGCTTACAACTAAAGCGGGACTGGTACAATGAGCAGTTCTTC. Full variable domain (rest looked up from reference TRBV7-2 and TRBJ2-1): GAGVSQSPSNKVTEKGKDVELRCDPISGHTALYWYRQSLGQGLEFLIYFQGNSAPDKSGLPSDRFSAERTGGSVSTLTIQRTQQEDSAVYLCASSLQLKRDWYNEQFFGPGTRLTVL.

The rearrangement uses TRBV2 and TRBJ2-1; 7 bases align to TRBD2. V shed 5 bases and J 6 bases; nucleotides not matched to a gene: 10. The CDR3 sequence is 15 residues long. The germline CDR1 and CDR2 sequences are SNHLY and FYNNEI. This chain's CDR3 is CASSKGLGAINEQFF. The CDR3 DNA sequence: TGTGCCAGCAGTAAAGGACTAGGGGCTATCAATGAGCAGTTCTTC.

The rearrangement joins TRBV7-3 to TRBJ2-7, with D hard to call. With the DNA end fitting TRBJ2-5 better, the J assignment may be wrong. CDR1 SGHTA and CDR2 FQGTGA come from the germline V gene. The CDR3 runs to 14 residues. The CDR3 is CASSFGPRVETQYF. The DNA of the CDR3 is TGTGCCAGCAGCTTTGGACCGAGAGTTGAGACCCAGTACTTC.

This clonotype was seen more than once but under ten times. This chain connects TRBV27 to TRBJ2-5; D gene ambiguous. V was shortened by 6 bases and J by 2 bases, with 19 bases between the two germline ends. Per germline, CDR1 MNHEY and CDR2 SMNVEV (reference sequence). This CDR3 spans 16 amino acids. The CDR3 bases are TGTGCCAGCAGCCCTGCGGCTGGCGAAATTCAAGAGACCCAGTACTTC. This sequence encodes CASSPAAGEIQETQYF.